This entry is about one TCR beta chain. The antigen is undetermined. The record originates from a study of Graves' ophthalmopathy and Graves' hyperthyroidism. Study observations and caveats: Ophthalmopathy cases were distinguished from stable hyperthyroidism by a 13-signature model, reaching about 85% sensitivity and about 81% specificity.

Patients were left out if they had other autoimmune diseases, uncontrolled infections, pregnancy or lactation. Diagnostic conclusions were grounded in clinical symptoms, serum thyroxine, TRAb, thyroid ultrasound and orbital computed tomography. J was trimmed by 2 bases and V by 5 bases; bases with no gene match: 6. Germline V gene sequence: CDR1 PRHDT, CDR2 FYEKMQ (reference sequence). This CDR3 comprises 14 residues. Researchers took RNA transcripts and amplified TCR beta CDR3 regions from them. Following a first-round RT-PCR that used HTBI primers, a second-round multiplex PCR was carried out. One entry per CDR3 protein results from TCRdb running MiXCR on the multiplex PCR reads. The table has about 660,000 distinct CDR3 sequences, about 38% seen once; the top ten hold around 3%.

Sequencing used peripheral blood. This chain connects TRBV13 to TRBJ2-7; TRBD2 agrees at 7 bases. This clonotype was sampled from an adult man with Graves' ophthalmopathy. Written as DNA, the CDR3 is TGTGCCAGCAGCCAGCGGGACCAAACCTACGAGCAGTACTTC. This gives the protein CASSQRDQTYEQYF.